The next 13 T cell receptor beta chains were all read from a single sample in a study of metastatic and nonmetastatic thyroid tumors. TCRdb redid the clone calls on the PCR reads using MiXCR. Among 26,000 or so clones listed, less than 4% were seen once. Every patient underwent thyroid surgery untreated. The sample comprised blood. The receptors derive from a male donor with papillary thyroid cancer or a benign thyroid nodule (not recorded which). Some clones in this sample may be carry-over from other donors' samples.

Of note for this clone: This may stem from a read error, because a much larger clone lies one nucleotide away. J is TRBJ1-1 and V is TRBV6-2 or TRBV6-3, with D unresolved. The length of the CDR3 is 13 residues. Trimming stripped 7 bases from V and 4 bases from J, with 13 bases between. Germline V lookup: CDR1 MNHEY, CDR2 SVGEGT. CDR3 sequence: CASTLFRSTEAFF. For the CDR3, the DNA is TGTGCCAGCACCCTGTTCAGGTCCACTGAAGCTTTCTTT.

CDR3: CSARRQGEAPLHF. In DNA, the CDR3 is TGCAGTGCAAGAAGACAGGGCGAGGCACCCCTCCACTTT. V gene TRBV20-1 combines with J gene TRBJ1-6; 7 bases align to TRBD1. The germline V gene has CDR1 DFQATT and CDR2 SNEGSKA (reference sequence). V shed 6 bases, J shed 11 bases, and the junction held 10 bases outside the gene matches. The CDR3 length is 13 residues.

Many counts were recorded for this clone. The gene calls are TRBV6-1 and TRBJ1-4, with D tentatively TRBD1 (5 bases). Germline V gene lookup returns CDR1 MNHNS and CDR2 SASEGT. The V and J ends lost 2 bases and 12 bases respectively, with 19 bases between them. CDR3 length: 15 amino acids. CDR3 residues: CASSELWTRSSQLFF. CDR3 bases: TGTGCCAGCAGTGAACTCTGGACAAGGTCGTCACAACTGTTTTTT.

This clone is medium-sized. J is TRBJ1-6 and V is TRBV28; D is perhaps TRBD1 (5 bases). This CDR3 contains 18 residues. Trimming cost V 2 bases and J 0 bases, with 14 bases left between them. Germline assignment: CDR1 MDHEN and CDR2 SYDVKM. The CDR3 DNA follows: TGTGCCAGCAGTTTAACTGGGACTCCGCTCTCCTATAATTCACCCCTCCACTTT. Encoded protein: CASSLTGTPLSYNSPLHF.

V is TRBV6-1 and J is TRBJ2-2; TRBD2 agrees at 7 bases. J lost 1 base, V lost 4 bases, and 9 bases had no gene match. Germline values: CDR1 MNHNS, CDR2 SASEGT. The CDR3 has 17 amino acids. The CDR3 nucleotides are TGTGCCAGCAGTGCTCCGTCTGGACTAGTGAACACCGGGGAGCTGTTTTTT. Protein sequence: CASSAPSGLVNTGELFF.

This clone was seen a few times. This chain links TRBV6-5 with TRBJ2-1; the match to TRBD2 covers 10 bases. The CDR3 sequence is 15 residues long. Germline loops: CDR1 MNHEY, CDR2 SVGAGI. The junction had 6 bases not matched to a gene; V was cut back by 2 bases and J by 8 bases. CDR3 sequence: CASSYGAGGPDEQFF. In nucleotides, the CDR3 is TGTGCCAGCAGTTACGGAGCGGGAGGGCCGGATGAGCAGTTCTTC.

There are many counts of this clone. This chain uses TRBV30 with TRBJ1-5, with D hard to call. Between the trimmed V and J ends, which lost 0 bases and 6 bases, there was a span of 9 bases. This CDR3 comprises 13 residues. Germline CDR1 is GTSNPN and CDR2 is SVGIG (reference sequence). In DNA form, the CDR3 reads TGTGCCTGGAGTGTACTGGGGAGTCAGCCCCAGCATTTT. Its protein is CAWSVLGSQPQHF. The variable domain in full, completed from reference TRBV30 and TRBJ1-5, reads SQTIHQWPATLVQPVGSPLSLECTVEGTSNPNLYWYRQAAGRGLQLLFYSVGIGQISSEVPQNLSASRPQDRQFILSSKKLLLSDSGFYLCAWSVLGSQPQHFGDGTRLSIL.

This clone has a handful of counts. The chain is built from TRBV9 and TRBJ2-2, with D hard to call. The length of the CDR3 is 14 residues. The V gene lost 5 bases and the J gene lost 7 bases, with 15 bases spanning the gap. The germline gives CDR1 SGDLS, CDR2 YYNGEE. CDR3 bases: TGTGCCAGCAGAGTTCCCTCGGAACACGGGGAGCTGTTTTTT. It translates to CASRVPSEHGELFF. Using reference TRBV9 and TRBJ2-2 for the parts outside the CDR3, the full variable domain is DSGVTQTPKHLITATGQRVTLRCSPRSGDLSVYWYQQSLDQGLQFLIQYYNGEERAKGNILERFSAQQFPDLHSELNLSSLELGDSALYFCASRVPSEHGELFFGEGSRLTVL.

Details on this clone: Likely a read error: the CDR3 ends without its conserved phenylalanine or tryptophan. The DNA is left out, because the CDR3 cannot be placed on it with certainty; the CDR3 is given as TCRdb lists it. The chain recombines TRBV28 with TRBJ2-1. Germline V lookup: CDR1 MDHEN, CDR2 SYDVKM. The CDR3 is 12 residues long, counting both termini. CDR3 protein: CATQGSYNEHFI.

There are a few counts of this clone. This sequence joins TRBV7-9 and TRBJ2-7; D is possibly TRBD2 (6 bases). Germline lookup yields CDR1 SEHNR and CDR2 FQNEAQ (reference sequence). Trimming pared 3 bases from V and 6 bases from J, leaving 18 bases between. CDR3 length: 15 amino acids. The CDR3: CASSLALDVGGEQYF. The CDR3 DNA reads TGTGCCAGCAGCTTGGCCCTGGATGTGGGAGGCGAGCAGTACTTC.

This clone has at least ten counts. The chain recombines TRBV6-1 with TRBJ1-6, with D hard to call. This CDR3 region has 15 residues. CDR1 is MNHNS and CDR2 is SASEGT in the germline V gene. V was clipped by 5 bases and J by 7 bases, with 15 bases between them. Here the CDR3 reads CASSPGQVENSPLHF. CDR3 coding DNA: TGTGCCAGCAGTCCTGGTCAAGTGGAGAATTCACCCCTCCACTTT.

This chain joins TRBV6-2 or TRBV6-3 and TRBJ1-5; D is uncertain. CDR1 and CDR2 (germline): MNHEY, SVGEGT. CDR3 length: 12 residues. Deletions cut 7 bases from V and 10 bases from J, with 14 bases between. The CDR3 protein is CASIGPCHPQHF. The CDR3 nucleotides are TGTGCCAGCATAGGACCTTGCCATCCCCAGCATTTT.

This clone appeared a few times. The junction shows a germline mismatch at one end, possibly a read error. The rearrangement uses TRBV12-3 or TRBV12-4 and TRBJ1-1; a weak D match, TRBD1 (6 bases). There are 17 residues in the CDR3. Written as DNA, the CDR3 is TGCGCCAGCAGTTATACCTACGCGCTGGCCGGAGGGGGTGCAGCTTTCTTT. The encoded protein is CASSYTYALAGGGAAFF.